Listed here are 9 T cell receptor beta chains from one sample, sequenced in a study of blood T cell repertoires in COVID-19. Sequencing used immunoSEQ multiplex PCR; TCRdb keeps in-frame clones, though not all of them. The sample shows approximately 280,000 clones, around 84% of them seen only once. Sequencing was done on a sample of PBMCs or T cells enriched from blood (not recorded which). These receptors all come from a man aged 35-49 years who had been exposed to COVID-19.

The rearrangement uses TRBV30 and TRBJ2-7; 9 bases are a match to TRBD2. Germline V gene sequence: CDR1 GTSNPN, CDR2 SVGIG (reference sequence). The CDR3 contains 13 residues. Trimming cost V 4 bases and J 9 bases; bases outside gene matches: 10. The CDR3: CAWKSSGKVGQYF. DNA for the CDR3: TGTGCCTGGAAGTCTAGCGGGAAGGTAGGGCAGTACTTC.

The chain employs TRBV6-1 and TRBJ1-2; 8 nucleotides agree with TRBD1. Germline CDR1 reads MNHNS; CDR2 reads SASEGT. Trimming took 2 bases from V and 7 from J; bases not matched to a gene: 9. This CDR3 has 15 amino acids. CDR3 DNA: TGTGCCAGCAGTGAAAATAAGGGACAGGTGACTGGCTACACCTTC. Residues: CASSENKGQVTGYTF.

This chain uses TRBV2 with TRBJ1-2; TRBD1 aligns across 7 bases. Germline CDR1 reads SNHLY; CDR2 reads FYNNEI. This CDR3 has 15 residues. Losses at the gene ends were 5 bases for V and 6 bases for J; bases not matched to a gene: 12. Written as DNA, the CDR3 is TGTGCCAGCAGTCGTATCGAGACAGGGAGAAATGGCTACACCTTC. Protein sequence: CASSRIETGRNGYTF.

The V gene is TRBV9, the J gene TRBJ1-3, with D possibly TRBD1 on 5 matching bases. Germline CDR1 is SGDLS and CDR2 is YYNGEE. This CDR3 is 13 amino acids long. V was shortened by 4 bases and J by 8 bases, with 13 bases between the two germline ends. The CDR3 is CASSPRQLDTIYF. CDR3 coding DNA: TGTGCCAGCAGCCCCCGACAGTTAGACACCATATATTTT.

This chain links TRBV29-1 with TRBJ2-7, with 14 positions matching TRBD2. This CDR3 spans 12 amino acids. Germline CDR1 reads SQVTM; CDR2 reads ANQGSEA. This CDR3 reads CRGTSGSYEQYF. For the CDR3, the DNA is TGCAGGGGGACTAGCGGGAGTTACGAGCAGTACTTC.

This clone was detected many times. The rearrangement joins TRBV7-8 to TRBJ2-1; 12 bases align to TRBD2. The ends lost 4 bases at V and 12 bases at J; junction bases unmatched: 10. The germline CDR1 and CDR2 sequences are SGHVS and FQNEAQ. The CDR3 contains 15 residues. CDR3 sequence (DNA): TGTGCCAGCAGCTCGACGGGACTAGCGGGTGGTCGGCAGTTCTTC. This sequence encodes CASSSTGLAGGRQFF.

This clone was observed once. The J gene is TRBJ1-2, the V gene TRBV6-1; D unresolved. Germline V gene sequence: CDR1 MNHNS, CDR2 SASEGT. This CDR3 has 16 amino acids. Trimming removed 1 base from V and 0 bases from J, with 12 bases in between. CDR3 coding DNA: TGTGCCAGCAGTGAAGGAGGGAGCGCTGCTAACTATGGCTACACCTTC. This sequence encodes CASSEGGSAANYGYTF.

This sequence joins TRBV7-2 and TRBJ2-3; TRBD2 might be the D (6 bases). The V end was cut by 1 base, the J end by 11 bases, with 13 bases between. CDR3 size: 13 residues. Germline loops: CDR1 SGHTA, CDR2 FQGNSA. The CDR3 is CASSLDSRREQYF. CDR3 in DNA: TGTGCCAGCAGCTTAGATAGTAGGCGGGAGCAGTATTTT. The full variable domain, rest sourced from reference TRBV7-2 and TRBJ2-3, is GAGVSQSPSNKVTEKGKDVELRCDPISGHTALYWYRQSLGQGLEFLIYFQGNSAPDKSGLPSDRFSAERTGGSVSTLTIQRTQQEDSAVYLCASSLDSRREQYFGPGTRLTVL.

This rearrangement joins TRBV18 to TRBJ2-7, with D tentatively TRBD1 (5 bases). This CDR3 contains 15 residues. CDR1 KGHSH and CDR2 LQKENI come from the germline V gene. V dropped 3 bases and J dropped 7 bases, with 19 bases sitting between them. The CDR3 reads CASSPAFTRDGEQYF. CDR3 sequence (DNA): TGTGCCAGCTCACCCGCGTTTACCAGGGATGGGGAGCAGTACTTC.